This entry lists 11 T cell receptor beta chains sequenced from one sample in a study of blood T cell repertoires in COVID-19. Libraries were prepared by immunoSEQ multiplex PCR; TCRdb keeps only in-frame clonotypes and omits some of them. The sample contains fewer than 300,000 clones, 75% to 95% of which appear only once. Sequencing was performed on PBMCs or T cells enriched from blood (not recorded which). The receptor set was obtained from a woman aged 25 to 39 who had recovered from COVID-19.

This sequence joins TRBV19 and TRBJ2-7; 7 bases line up with TRBD1. The CDR3 length is 15 residues. Germline CDR1 LNHDA, CDR2 SQIVND (reference sequence). V lost 5 bases to trimming and J lost 7 bases; unmatched junction nucleotides: 14. The CDR3 loop is CASSLRQGLNLEQYF. The CDR3 bases are TGTGCCAGTAGTCTCAGACAGGGATTGAATTTGGAGCAGTACTTC.

The chain carries TRBV28 and TRBJ1-1; 8 positions agree with TRBD1. V dropped 4 bases and J dropped 3; count of bases not matched to a gene: 7. Germline assignment: CDR1 MDHEN and CDR2 SYDVKM. The CDR3 is 15 residues long. CDR3 sequence: CASSSGQGWDTEAFF. The CDR3 DNA reads as TGTGCCAGCAGTTCCGGACAGGGTTGGGACACTGAAGCTTTCTTT. The complete variable domain, with remaining parts taken from reference TRBV28 and TRBJ1-1, reads DVKVTQSSRYLVKRTGEKVFLECVQDMDHENMFWYRQDPGLGLRLIYFSYDVKMKEKGDIPEGYSVSREKKERFSLILESASTNQTSMYLCASSSGQGWDTEAFFGQGTRLTVV.

CDR3 in amino acids: CASSWGQSTDTQYF. The CDR3 DNA reads as TGTGCCAGCAGCTGGGGACAGAGCACAGATACGCAGTATTTT. The chain has TRBV7-3 and TRBJ2-3; TRBD1 aligns across 7 bases. Germline V gene lookup returns CDR1 SGHTA and CDR2 FQGTGA. After removal of 4 bases from V and 0 bases from J, the junction contained 1 base not matched to a gene. The CDR3 totals 14 residues.

The chain has TRBV13 and TRBJ2-1, with TRBD2 matching over 14 bases. This CDR3 is built from 21 residues. V trimming: 5 bases; J trimming: 1 base; junction bases outside the gene matches: 16. Germline V gene sequence: CDR1 PRHDT, CDR2 FYEKMQ (reference sequence). The CDR3 spells CASSLYRGLAGVMGSYNEQFF. In DNA form, the CDR3 reads TGTGCCAGCAGCCTTTATAGGGGACTAGCGGGAGTGATGGGTTCCTACAATGAGCAGTTCTTC.

The chain links TRBV5-1 to TRBJ1-6; D is possibly TRBD1 (5 bases). This CDR3 is 14 amino acids long. The germline V and J ends were trimmed by 5 bases and 5 bases, with 11 bases remaining between them. Germline CDR1 reads SGHRS; CDR2 reads YFSETQ. CDR3 amino acids: CASRAIGDNSPLHF. CDR3 sequence (DNA): TGCGCCAGCAGGGCGATAGGGGATAATTCACCCCTCCACTTT.

The rearrangement joins TRBV9 to TRBJ2-5; maybe TRBD2 (6 bases). Germline V gene data show CDR1 as SGDLS and CDR2 as YYNGEE. The V end was cut by 3 bases, the J end by 5 bases, with 14 bases between. The CDR3 covers 14 residues. Written as DNA, the CDR3 is TGTGCCAGCAGCGAGAGACTAGTGGGGGAGACCCAGTACTTC. Residues: CASSERLVGETQYF. Together with reference TRBV9 and TRBJ2-5, the CDR3 gives the full variable domain: DSGVTQTPKHLITATGQRVTLRCSPRSGDLSVYWYQQSLDQGLQFLIQYYNGEERAKGNILERFSAQQFPDLHSELNLSSLELGDSALYFCASSERLVGETQYFGPGTRLLVL.

This chain links TRBV7-2 with TRBJ2-7, with 8 positions matching TRBD2. The CDR3 length is 16 residues. Germline trimming cut 3 bases from V and 0 bases from J; bases unmatched to any gene: 7. Germline CDR1 is SGHTA and CDR2 is FQGNSA. The CDR3 region is CASSFLSGTSSYEQYF. CDR3 nucleotide sequence: TGTGCCAGCAGCTTCCTTAGCGGGACAAGCTCCTACGAGCAGTACTTC.

The chain is built from TRBV19 and TRBJ1-5; D possibly corresponds to TRBD1 (5 bases). The CDR3 covers 16 residues. V lost 3 bases, J lost 2 bases, and 14 bases lay in between. Germline CDR1 and CDR2: LNHDA and SQIVND (reference sequence). The CDR3 loop is CASSMNWGGGNQPQHF. The CDR3 DNA is TGTGCCAGTAGTATGAATTGGGGGGGAGGCAATCAGCCCCAGCATTTT.

The genes are TRBV27 and TRBJ2-2, with TRBD2 identical over 11 bases. J gave up 0 bases and V 7 bases, and 4 bases lay outside the gene matches. This CDR3 has 16 amino acids. The germline V gene has CDR1 MNHEY and CDR2 SMNVEV (reference sequence). The CDR3 bases are TGTGCCAGCACCTTACTAGCGGGGGCGAACACCGGGGAGCTGTTTTTT. Its protein is CASTLLAGANTGELFF.

The genes are TRBV6-1 and TRBJ2-7; the D is unclear. Germline CDR1 reads MNHNS; CDR2 reads SASEGT. The CDR3 loop spans 11 amino acids. Trimming removed 3 bases from V and 3 bases from J, with 3 bases in between. CDR3 sequence: CASSDSYEQYF. The CDR3 coding sequence is TGTGCCAGCAGTGACAGCTACGAGCAGTACTTC.

The chain couples TRBV29-1 to TRBJ2-5; TRBD2 agrees at 9 bases. V shed 1 base and J 5 bases; nucleotides not matched to a gene: 8. The CDR3 is 15 residues long. Germline-derived CDR1 and CDR2 are SQVTM and ANQGSEA. The CDR3 region has the DNA TGCAGCGTTGAAGTAGCGGGAGAATCCTGGGAGACCCAGTACTTC. Protein sequence: CSVEVAGESWETQYF.